This T cell receptor (beta chain) was sequenced in a study of blood T cell repertoires in COVID-19 (dated by TCRdb to 2020 to 2022). For the study in its entirety: The collaborator samples originated in the United States, Italy and Spain and spanned the acute and convalescent phases of COVID-19. The samples were drawn from two sources: the first 160 participants of the ongoing ImmuneRACE study, and 1,000 to 1,500 subjects contributed by 6 global collaborators. The repertoires were released in a freely available public database meant as a resource for research on the immune response to SARS-CoV-2. The prospective study material was composed of cDNA or gDNA derived from T cells, B-cell-depleted T cells, or PBMCs. Sample metadata almost always included a de-identified subject ID, COVID-19 status, age in years and sex. Subjects who had been exposed to COVID-19, were actively infected with it, or had recovered from it provided the deeply sampled blood TCRbeta repertoires that made up the dataset. HLA class I and class II types, where available, came from metadata supplied by the sample provider rather than from assay-based typing.

Trimming removed 3 bases from V and 3 bases from J; the gene matches leave 6 bases unexplained. Spanning cysteine to phenylalanine, the CDR3 consists of 15 amino acids. CDR3 DNA only is kept here, 45 bases in frame from base 1. CDR1 and CDR2, per the germline V gene, are SGHDT and YYEEEE. Participants in the prospective study were enrolled through a virtual design, were aged roughly 18 to 100 years, and lived in roughly 24 United States geographic areas. In the prospective study, cohorts were assigned on the basis of participant-reported clinical history obtained from a screening survey and a study questionnaire. Recovered participants in ImmuneRACE Cohort 3 were defined as having two consecutive negative NP/OP PCR tests, clearance from a healthcare professional, or resolution of symptoms. In the prospective study, mobile phlebotomists collected whole blood, serum and a nasopharyngeal or oropharyngeal swab from each participant. Over an approximately 2-month period, participants in the prospective study had the option of providing additional blood draws and questionnaires. Before DNA extraction, prospective study blood samples were shipped either frozen or at room temperature.

TCRbeta CDR3 regions were amplified from genomic DNA using the immunoSEQ Assay, a bias-controlled multiplex PCR. The study's own analysis went as follows. The number of nucleated cells in each sample was estimated by amplification of reference gene primers within the assay. Sequence reads were collapsed and filtered to measure the absolute abundance of every unique TCRbeta CDR3 rearrangement. For each sample, productive Simpson clonality was calculated by taking the square root of Simpson's diversity index across productive rearrangements. In its TCRdb copy, this immuneACCESS table keeps in-frame sequences only and misses some clones. Where compared with another copy, unresolved V genes explain less than half of these, and the others have no known cause. V, J and clone size are those of that table, while D and trimming were read from the DNA. The sample profile shows around 200,000 clones; approximately 89% of them were found once. 0.7% to 0.9% of the sample goes to the ten largest clones.

On the study overall, not on this receptor specifically: Clinical and demographic metadata were provided uncurated, with the amount varying by source and participant.

For this clone: The target of this receptor is not known. Qualities for individual bases were not recorded, and no much larger clone is one base off.

The TCR originated in a woman in her late teens or twenties who had recovered from COVID-19. Sequenced sample: PBMCs or T cells enriched from blood (not recorded which). The chain was built from TRBV5-6 and TRBJ2-7; the central 10 bases match TRBD1. The CDR3 corresponds to CASSSGTGDVYEQYF. The DNA is as follows: TGTGCCAGCAGCTCCGGGACAGGGGATGTCTACGAGCAGTACTTC.